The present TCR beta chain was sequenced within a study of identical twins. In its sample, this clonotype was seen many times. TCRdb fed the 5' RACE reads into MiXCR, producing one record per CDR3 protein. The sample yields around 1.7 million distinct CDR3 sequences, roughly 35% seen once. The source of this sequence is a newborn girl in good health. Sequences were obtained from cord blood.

The CDR3, as DNA: TGCGCCAGCAGCCAAGAGCCAGGGCCATCCTCCTACGAGCAGTACTTC. The encoded protein is CASSQEPGPSSYEQYF. The rearrangement uses TRBV4-1 and TRBJ2-7; TRBD1 might be the D (5 bases). The germline V and J ends were trimmed by 0 bases and 0 bases, with 12 bases remaining between them. Germline-derived CDR1 and CDR2 are MGHRA and YSYEKL. CDR3 size: 16 residues.